The 15 T cell receptor beta chains in this list originate from one sample, sequenced in a study of neurological immune-mediated disorders. TCRdb used MiXCR to reprocess the 5' RACE reads, holding one entry per CDR3 protein. The sample holds fewer than 90,000 distinct CDR3 sequences; roughly 5.6% are singletons and the top ten take roughly 7.4%. Specimen: PBMCs. The receptor source for this set is a man aged 18-30 years with multiple sclerosis.

In the case of this clonotype: A much more abundant neighbour one base away suggests this may be a read error. This chain's CDR3 is CASSFGKQNSPLHF. CDR3 nucleotides: TGTGCCAGCAGCTTCGGAAAGCAAAATTCACCCCTCCACTTT. The rearrangement joins TRBV7-2 to TRBJ1-6; no firm D call. The V end was cut by 3 bases, the J end by 7 bases, with 10 bases between. The V gene's germline CDR1 is SGHTA and CDR2 FQGNSA. The CDR3 has 14 residues.

The sample holds many counts of this clonotype. The rearrangement joins TRBV20-1 to TRBJ1-1; D is unresolved. V gave up 6 bases and J gave up 4 bases, with 15 bases separating them. CDR1 and CDR2 from the germline V gene are DFQATT and SNEGSKA (reference sequence). CDR3 length: 13 residues. The CDR3 protein is CSAPEGLFTEAFF. CDR3 bases: TGCAGTGCCCCTGAGGGTTTGTTCACTGAAGCTTTCTTT.

This clonotype was detected many times. This rearrangement joins TRBV29-1 to TRBJ1-2; D not resolved. Germline-derived CDR1 and CDR2 are SQVTM and ANQGSEA. V lost 6 bases and J lost 2, with 10 bases in between. CDR3 length: 12 residues. CDR3 nucleotide sequence: TGCAGCGTACCAGACGGGAACTATGGCTACACCTTC. Translated, it gives CSVPDGNYGYTF.

This clonotype has at least ten counts. This chain joins TRBV27 and TRBJ1-4, with D unclear. The CDR3 runs to 13 residues. Germline V gene data show CDR1 as MNHEY and CDR2 as SMNVEV (reference sequence). V was pared by 0 bases and J by 1 base, with 0 bases between. Written as DNA, the CDR3 is TGTGCCAGCAGTTTATCAACTAATGAAAAACTGTTTTTT. Translated: CASSLSTNEKLFF.

The table lists this clonotype with many counts. J is TRBJ1-2 and V is TRBV5-1; D is uncertain. V was cut by 0 bases and J by 4 bases, with 10 bases left in between. The CDR3 is made up of 14 amino acids. Germline values: CDR1 SGHRS, CDR2 YFSETQ. The CDR3 region has the DNA TGCGCCAGCAGCTTGGTAATGGCCTCCTATGGCTACACCTTC. Protein sequence: CASSLVMASYGYTF.

This clonotype came up a few times. This chain connects TRBV3-1 to TRBJ1-2, with a tentative D call TRBD1 (5 bases). The CDR3 spans 11 residues. Trimming removed 6 bases at V and 8 bases at J, with 10 bases between. In germline, CDR1 is LGHDT, CDR2 YNNKEL (reference sequence). CDR3 nucleotides: TGTGCCAGCAGAAATGACAGCGGCTACACCTTC. Protein: CASRNDSGYTF. Variable domain in full (rest from reference TRBV3-1 and TRBJ1-2): DTAVSQTPKYLVTQMGNDKSIKCEQNLGHDTMYWYKQDSKKFLKIMFSYNNKELIINETVPNRFSPKSPDKAHLNLHINSLELGDSAVYFCASRNDSGYTFGSGTRLTVV.

As for this clonotype: One base away lies a much larger clone, so this may be a sequencing read error. This sequence joins TRBV10-3 and TRBJ1-4; the D gene is possibly TRBD1 (5 bases). V lost 8 bases and J 8 bases, leaving 15 bases between the germline ends. The CDR3 contains 13 residues. Germline V gene sequence: CDR1 ENHRY, CDR2 SYGVKD. As DNA, the CDR3 is TGTGCCATCCGTTCAAAGGGGTGGGAAAAACTGTTTTTT. As protein: CAIRSKGWEKLFF.

This clonotype was recorded many times. The rearrangement uses TRBV5-1 and TRBJ2-2, with a tentative D call TRBD2 (5 bases). This CDR3 is built from 16 residues. V was clipped by 3 bases and J by 1 base, with 13 bases between them. Per germline, CDR1 SGHRS and CDR2 YFSETQ. The CDR3 sequence is CASSWPDGVNTGELFF. As DNA, the CDR3 is TGCGCCAGCAGCTGGCCTGACGGGGTGAACACCGGGGAGCTGTTTTTT.

This clonotype appeared many times. The genes are TRBV29-1 and TRBJ2-1; 11 bases align to TRBD2. Germline assignment: CDR1 SQVTM and CDR2 ANQGSEA. This CDR3 contains 17 residues. V shed 4 bases, J shed 0 bases, and the junction held 8 bases outside the gene matches. CDR3 sequence (DNA): TGCAGCGTTGGCGCCGGGACTAGCGGCAGCTCCTACAATGAGCAGTTCTTC. This codes for CSVGAGTSGSSYNEQFF.

As concerns this clonotype: Just one base apart from a much larger clone, this may be a read error. The chain carries TRBV29-1 and TRBJ2-7; TRBD1 might be the D (5 bases). The ends were cut back, 0 bases at V and 7 bases at J, with 16 bases in the middle. The CDR3 loop spans 14 amino acids. Germline V gene data show CDR1 as SQVTM and CDR2 as ANQGSEA. The DNA for the CDR3 is TGCAGCGTTGAAGATGGACAAACTAACAATGAGCAGTACTTC. It yields the protein CSVEDGQTNNEQYF.

Ten or more counts support this clonotype. This chain joins TRBV10-3 and TRBJ1-1; 7 nucleotides agree with TRBD1. Looked up from germline, CDR1 is ENHRY and CDR2 is SYGVKD. Trimming removed 7 bases from V and 2 bases from J; junction bases left unmatched: 4. The CDR3 runs 13 residues. CDR3 protein: CAITGDRNTEAFF. DNA of the CDR3: TGTGCCATCACGGGGGACAGAAACACTGAAGCTTTCTTT.

With respect to this clonotype: This may stem from a read error, because a much larger clone lies one nucleotide away. CDR3 nucleotide sequence: TGCGCCAGCAGCTTGGGACCTAAAGGCAATGAGCAGTTCTTC. Encoded protein: CASSLGPKGNEQFF. The V call is TRBV5-1, the J call TRBJ2-1; D not resolved. Germline CDR1 reads SGHRS; CDR2 reads YFSETQ. This CDR3 contains 14 residues. The V end was cut by 0 bases, the J end by 6 bases, with 10 bases between.

This clonotype occurred many times. This chain uses TRBV21-1 with TRBJ1-6. TRBV21-1 is described as a pseudogene. The CDR3 consists of 13 residues. CDR3 sequence (DNA): TGTGCCAGCAGCAAAGAATCGACCAGTTCCCTCCACTTT. Protein: CASSKESTSSLHF.

This clonotype was found many times. V usage is TRBV7-8 and J usage is TRBJ2-5, with D unclear. CDR1 SGHVS and CDR2 FQNEAQ come from the germline V gene. Trimming removed 2 bases from V and 4 bases from J, with 11 bases in between. The CDR3 is 14 amino acids. CDR3 bases: TGTGCCAGCAGCTTACAAGGGTTCCGAGAGACCCAGTACTTC. Its translation: CASSLQGFRETQYF.

This clonotype was counted at least ten times. The V and J genes are TRBV20-1 and TRBJ1-1; tentatively, D is TRBD1 (5 bases). Trimming took 3 bases from V and 3 from J, leaving 14 bases between them. Germline CDR1 DFQATT, CDR2 SNEGSKA (reference sequence). This CDR3 has 14 amino acids. The CDR3 reads CSASYGTEDTEAFF. In DNA, the CDR3 is TGCAGTGCTAGTTACGGGACGGAGGACACTGAAGCTTTCTTT.